Following are 27 T cell receptor beta chains from one sample sequenced in a study of T cells in Graves' hyperthyroidism and ophthalmopathy. TCR beta CDR3 regions were amplified from RNA. The HTBI set primed first-round TCR CDR3 RT-PCR. TCRdb re-analysed the multiplex PCR reads in MiXCR, keeping a single row per CDR3 protein. This sample carries 500,000 to 550,000 distinct CDR3 sequences, 20% of them seen once, and the ten largest clones take roughly 50%. The sequencing sample was made of blood. Receptors originate from a middle-aged man with Graves' ophthalmopathy.

This clonotype was observed many times. The chain carries TRBV20-1 and TRBJ2-5; 8 nucleotides line up with TRBD2. J lost 1 base, V lost 5 bases, and 6 bases had no gene match. Germline V CDR1 and CDR2: DFQATT, SNEGSKA (reference sequence). The CDR3 has 14 amino acids. The CDR3 is CSASTGTSQETQYF. CDR3 coding DNA: TGCAGTGCTTCCACCGGGACTAGCCAAGAGACCCAGTACTTC.

CDR3: CASSDSLDREANYGYTF. For the CDR3, the DNA is TGTGCCAGCAGTGACTCTTTGGACAGGGAAGCTAACTATGGCTACACCTTC. The rearrangement links TRBV6-4 to TRBJ1-2; 8 bases align to TRBD1. From germline, CDR1 is MRHNA and CDR2 SNTAGT. CDR3 size: 17 residues. The V and J ends lost 0 bases and 0 bases, in that order; junction bases with no gene match: 6.

The rearrangement uses TRBV12-3 or TRBV12-4 and TRBJ1-5; D is unclear. The CDR3 spans 14 residues. Trimming removed 5 bases at V and 5 bases at J, with 13 bases between. For the CDR3, the DNA is TGTGCCAGCAGTAAACAGCCTTTTGATCAGCCCCAGCATTTT. Protein sequence: CASSKQPFDQPQHF.

This clonotype was seen repeatedly, ten times or more. The V and J genes are TRBV10-3 and TRBJ2-1, with D maybe TRBD1 (6 bases). This CDR3 has 17 residues. V lost 4 bases and J lost 5, with 21 bases in between. From germline, CDR1 is ENHRY and CDR2 SYGVKD. This CDR3 is CAISVPARAHRDNEQFF. CDR3 DNA: TGTGCCATCAGTGTCCCGGCCCGGGCCCACAGGGACAATGAGCAGTTCTTC.

This clonotype came up a few times. A junction boundary mismatches the germline segment, possibly from a read error. The rearrangement joins TRBV20-1 to TRBJ2-3, with 9 bases fitting TRBD2. The CDR3 has 14 residues. Germline assignment: CDR1 DFQATT and CDR2 SNEGSKA (reference sequence). CDR3 region: CSARDSGSIDTQYF. CDR3 bases: TGCAGTGCTAGAGATAGCGGGAGCATAGATACGCAGTATTTT.

This rearrangement joins TRBV28 to TRBJ1-1; no reliable D call. The V end lost 6 bases, the J end lost 1 base, and 12 bases lay between the germline ends. This CDR3 spans 14 amino acids. CDR1 is MDHEN, CDR2 SYDVKM, per germline. Here the CDR3 reads CASSPAITNTEAFF. In nucleotides, the CDR3 is TGTGCCAGCAGCCCCGCGATAACGAACACTGAAGCTTTCTTT.

This clonotype appeared a few times. A much more abundant neighbour one base away suggests this may be a read error. This chain joins TRBV5-1 and TRBJ1-1; D uncertain. Germline CDR1 is SGHRS and CDR2 is YFSETQ. The CDR3 has 14 amino acids. CDR3 loop: CASSLGRGNTEALF. CDR3 bases: TGCGCCAGCAGCTTGGGTAGAGGGAACACTGAAGCTCTCTTT. Supplemented by reference TRBV5-1 and TRBJ1-1, the full variable domain reads KAGVTQTPRYLIKTRGQQVTLSCSPISGHRSVSWYQQTPGQGLQFLFEYFSETQRNKGNFPGRFSGRQFSNSRSEMNVSTLELGDSALYLCASSLGRGNTEALFGQGTRLTVV.

This clonotype was found many times. The genes are TRBV7-8 and TRBJ2-5, with D uncertain. Trimming shortened V by 1 base and J by 4 bases, and 13 bases separated the two germline ends. Germline V gene data show CDR1 as SGHVS and CDR2 as FQNEAQ. The CDR3 is 15 residues long. CDR3 in amino acids: CASSLDLGVGETQYF. The DNA of the CDR3 is TGTGCCAGCAGCTTAGACTTAGGAGTTGGAGAGACCCAGTACTTC. The full variable domain, in which reference TRBV7-8 and TRBJ2-5 provide the parts outside the CDR3, is GAGVSQSPRYKVAKRGQDVALRCDPISGHVSLFWYQQALGQGPEFLTYFQNEAQLDKSGLPSDRFFAERPEGSVSTLKIQRTQQEDSAVYLCASSLDLGVGETQYFGPGTRLLVL.

This clonotype was found a few times. The V gene is TRBV5-1, the J gene TRBJ2-3; D perhaps matches TRBD2 (7 bases). The germline V gene encodes CDR1 SGHRS and CDR2 YFSETQ. Trimming pared 0 bases from V and 0 bases from J, leaving 14 bases between. The CDR3 sequence is 17 residues long. CDR3 nucleotide sequence: TGCGCCAGCAGCTTGGATGGGCGGGGGCCGAGCACAGATACGCAGTATTTT. Encoded protein: CASSLDGRGPSTDTQYF.

This clonotype was seen a handful of times. The CDR3 is CASSPGGENLWKLFF. CDR3 nucleotides: TGTGCCAGCAGCCCGGGTGGTGAAAACCTGTGGAAACTGTTTTTT. The V call is TRBV7-9, the J call TRBJ1-4; D call uncertain. The germline V and J ends were trimmed by 5 bases and 11 bases, with 21 bases remaining between them. This CDR3 has 15 amino acids. CDR1 is SEHNR, CDR2 FQNEAQ, per germline (reference sequence).

There are many counts of this clonotype. This chain connects TRBV7-3 to TRBJ2-1; the D call may be TRBD1 or TRBD2 (5 bases each). CDR1 SGHTA and CDR2 FQGTGA come from the germline V gene. The V end lost 5 bases, the J end lost 5 bases, and 16 bases lay between the germline ends. The CDR3 sequence is 15 residues long. The CDR3, as DNA: TGTGCCAGCAGCACCTCGGGGCAATCTAACAATGAGCAGTTCTTC. It yields the protein CASSTSGQSNNEQFF.

This clonotype was seen a few times. The J gene is TRBJ2-4, the V gene TRBV29-1; 10 bases agree with TRBD2. After removal of 6 bases from V and 0 bases from J, the junction contained 2 bases not matched to a gene. CDR1 and CDR2 from the germline V gene are SQVTM and ANQGSEA. CDR3 length: 14 residues. Here the CDR3 reads CSVGLAVAKNIQYF. The DNA of the CDR3 is TGCAGCGTAGGACTAGCGGTAGCCAAAAACATTCAGTACTTC.

The chain joins TRBV6-5 to TRBJ1-4; possible D gene TRBD1, 5 bases. Germline assignment: CDR1 MNHEY and CDR2 SVGAGI. V lost 2 bases and J 8 bases, leaving 18 bases between the germline ends. There are 16 residues in the CDR3. DNA of the CDR3: TGTGCCAGCAGTTACGCCCCCAGGGTCCCGGGAGAAAAACTGTTTTTT. Protein sequence: CASSYAPRVPGEKLFF.

The V and J genes are TRBV19 and TRBJ2-5, with D unclear. The CDR3 extends over 14 amino acids. V was pared by 3 bases and J by 3 bases, with 11 bases between. The V gene's germline CDR1 is LNHDA and CDR2 SQIVND (reference sequence). The CDR3 coding sequence is TGTGCCAGTAGTATTGGGTCAGGAAAAGAGACCCAGTACTTC. It codes for CASSIGSGKETQYF.

This sequence joins TRBV7-9 and TRBJ2-5; 12 nucleotides line up with TRBD2. From germline, CDR1 is SEHNR and CDR2 FQNEAQ (reference sequence). Germline trimming cut 0 bases from V and 13 bases from J; bases unmatched to any gene: 6. The CDR3 loop spans 14 amino acids. CDR3 protein: CASSLATSGGASYF. CDR3 DNA sequence: TGTGCCAGCAGCTTAGCGACTAGCGGGGGCGCCTCGTACTTC.

This clonotype was seen a few times. The chain uses TRBV4-2 and TRBJ1-2, with TRBD1 as a possible D gene (6 bases). Per the germline V gene, CDR1 is LGHNA and CDR2 is YNFKEQ. The CDR3 runs 14 residues. Trimming took off 0 bases at V and 7 bases at J, with 12 bases between the two ends. The CDR3 DNA reads TGTGCCAGCAGCCAAGAAAGGGGGGGAAGTGGCTACACCTTC. Its translation: CASSQERGGSGYTF.

This clonotype was counted many times. This rearrangement joins TRBV5-1 to TRBJ2-1; D might be TRBD1 or TRBD2, each matching 5 bases. CDR1 and CDR2 (germline): SGHRS, YFSETQ. The CDR3 totals 14 residues. Trimming removed 3 bases from V and 8 bases from J, with 15 bases in between. This CDR3 is CASSSPGSRDEQFF. CDR3 coding DNA: TGCGCCAGCAGCTCCCCAGGGAGTCGGGATGAGCAGTTCTTC. Supplemented by reference TRBV5-1 and TRBJ2-1, the full variable domain reads KAGVTQTPRYLIKTRGQQVTLSCSPISGHRSVSWYQQTPGQGLQFLFEYFSETQRNKGNFPGRFSGRQFSNSRSEMNVSTLELGDSALYLCASSSPGSRDEQFFGPGTRLTVL.

The chain employs TRBV20-1 and TRBJ2-5; D could derive from TRBD1 or TRBD2 (5 bases each). Germline lookup yields CDR1 DFQATT and CDR2 SNEGSKA (reference sequence). The V end lost 5 bases, the J end lost 4 bases, and 14 bases lay between the germline ends. This CDR3 is built from 13 residues. The CDR3 nucleotides read TGCAGTGCTGAAACCCCGGGACGAGAGACCCAGTACTTC. This translates into CSAETPGRETQYF.

V is TRBV6-2 or TRBV6-3 and J is TRBJ2-7; TRBD2 might be the D (6 bases). CDR3 length: 16 amino acids. V lost 7 bases and J lost 2, with 21 bases in between. In germline, CDR1 is MNHEY, CDR2 SVGEGT. The CDR3 DNA reads TGTGCCAGCAATCGCCGGGACTTACCCAGTCCCTACGAGCAGTACTTC. Residues: CASNRRDLPSPYEQYF.

The genes are TRBV29-1 and TRBJ2-2, with D unresolved. Germline CDR1 reads SQVTM; CDR2 reads ANQGSEA. The CDR3 totals 12 residues. V was trimmed by 4 bases and J by 1 base, leaving 4 bases between them. The CDR3 spells CSVGENTGELFF. In DNA, the CDR3 is TGCAGCGTTGGAGAGAACACCGGGGAGCTGTTTTTT.

The chain links TRBV20-1 to TRBJ1-1; a weak D match, TRBD1 (6 bases). V was cut by 5 bases and J by 5 bases, with 12 bases left in between. The CDR3 has 12 residues. The germline gives CDR1 DFQATT, CDR2 SNEGSKA (reference sequence). The CDR3 protein is CSAGRGGTEAFF. In DNA form, the CDR3 reads TGCAGTGCTGGCAGGGGAGGAACTGAAGCTTTCTTT.

Regarding this clonotype: Germline is not matched at one junction end, which may reflect a read error. The genes are TRBV5-6 and TRBJ2-7; possibly TRBD2 for D (5 bases). The CDR3 is 15 residues long. In germline, CDR1 is SGHDT, CDR2 YYEEEE. CDR3 residues: CASSLLAGFSYGQYF. The DNA of the CDR3 is TGTGCCAGCAGCTTGCTAGCCGGTTTCTCCTACGGGCAGTACTTC.

This chain joins TRBV4-2 and TRBJ2-1; 8 nucleotides match TRBD2. CDR3 length equals 17 residues. Germline CDR1 and CDR2: LGHNA and YNFKEQ. V gave up 4 bases and J gave up 8 bases; unmatched junction bases: 16. CDR3 sequence reads: CASSPLAGSGNFDEQFF. CDR3 DNA: TGTGCCAGCAGCCCCTTAGCGGGTAGCGGGAATTTCGATGAGCAGTTCTTC.

This clonotype was detected only a few times. The chain employs TRBV6-2 or TRBV6-3 and TRBJ1-2; D is undetermined. V was pared by 4 bases and J by 10 bases, with 4 bases between. CDR1 is MNHEY and CDR2 is SVGEGT in the germline V gene. The CDR3 totals 9 residues. The DNA for the CDR3 is TGTGCCAGCAGTTTCCCCTACACCTTC. Translation: CASSFPYTF.

This clonotype was detected a few times. The J gene is TRBJ1-2, the V gene TRBV27, with TRBD1 identical over 7 bases. Germline values: CDR1 MNHEY, CDR2 SMNVEV (reference sequence). This CDR3 region has 16 residues. Trimming cost V 4 bases and J 0 bases; bases outside gene matches: 8. CDR3 bases: TGTGCCAGCAGTTCCTTTGACAGGGTGGCTAACTATGGCTACACCTTC. It translates to CASSSFDRVANYGYTF.

The V gene is TRBV27, the J gene TRBJ2-7, with unresolved D. The V gene lost 6 bases and the J gene lost 2 bases, with 14 bases spanning the gap. The CDR3 is 14 residues long. Germline V lookup: CDR1 MNHEY, CDR2 SMNVEV (reference sequence). CDR3 sequence (DNA): TGTGCCAGCAGCCCCTGGGATTACCCCTACGAGCAGTACTTC. Translation: CASSPWDYPYEQYF.

The gene calls are TRBV13 and TRBJ2-3; 7 nucleotides agree with TRBD1. CDR1 is PRHDT, CDR2 FYEKMQ, per germline (reference sequence). V was pared by 5 bases and J by 3 bases, with 11 bases of the junction left unmatched. The CDR3 is 16 amino acids. The CDR3 protein is CASSLNRGSWTDTQYF. CDR3 DNA: TGTGCCAGCAGCCTAAACAGGGGTTCGTGGACAGATACGCAGTATTTT.